The 7 T cell receptor beta chains in this list originate from one sample, sequenced in a study of T cells after posttransplantation cyclophosphamide. Generated by immunoSEQ multiplex PCR, the TCRdb table keeps only in-frame clones and is missing some. The sample contains fewer than 12,000 clones, around 86% of which appear only once. A marrow graft followed busulfan-fludarabine conditioning, with cyclophosphamide on days +3 and +4. Sequences were derived from CD4+ T cells sorted from PBMCs, sampled after allogeneic stem cell transplant with posttransplant cyclophosphamide. These receptors originate from a male patient aged 30 to 39 who received an allogeneic stem cell transplant from a related donor, was CMV-positive, and had acute GVHD only. Some T cells may possibly be graft donor cells.

The rearrangement links TRBV19 to TRBJ2-2; D gene unclear. Germline V gene data show CDR1 as LNHDA and CDR2 as SQIVND (reference sequence). Trimming shortened V by 3 bases and J by 1 base, and 12 bases separated the two germline ends. The CDR3 sequence is 16 residues long. DNA for the CDR3: TGTGCCAGTAGTATTTTGACGGGTGGGAACACCGGGGAGCTGTTTTTT. Translating it yields CASSILTGGNTGELFF.

The sample holds one count of this clone. The J gene is TRBJ2-5, the V gene TRBV7-2, with unresolved D. Trimming took off 1 base at V and 2 bases at J, with 5 bases between the two ends. The CDR3 totals 13 residues. CDR1 and CDR2 (germline): SGHTA, FQGNSA. The CDR3 loop is CASSLVYQETQYF. The CDR3 DNA sequence: TGTGCCAGCAGCTTAGTCTATCAAGAGACCCAGTACTTC.

This chain links TRBV6-5 with TRBJ2-7; the match to TRBD1 covers 9 bases. V lost 6 bases to trimming and J lost 5 bases; unmatched junction nucleotides: 11. Germline V gives CDR1 MNHEY, CDR2 SVGAGI. The CDR3 loop spans 15 amino acids. CDR3 bases: TGTGCCAGCAGCCCTCCGGGACAGGGTATCCACGAGCAGTACTTC. Translating gives CASSPPGQGIHEQYF.

As for this clone: The identical CDR3 is also encoded by other nucleotide sequences in the sample. The chain joins TRBV6-5 to TRBJ1-6; 7 bases are a match to TRBD1. This CDR3 is built from 15 residues. J was trimmed by 8 bases and V by 0 bases; bases with no gene match: 4. Germline lookup yields CDR1 MNHEY and CDR2 SVGAGI. CDR3: CASSYSGRGDSPLHF. The CDR3 DNA sequence: TGTGCCAGCAGTTACTCGGGCAGGGGGGATTCACCCCTCCACTTT.

CDR3 amino acids: CASSVGQGGEQYF. CDR3 DNA: TGCGCCAGCAGCGTGGGACAGGGAGGCGAGCAGTACTTC. This chain uses TRBV5-1 with TRBJ2-7; 9 bases line up with TRBD1. The CDR3 loop spans 13 amino acids. After removal of 4 bases from V and 6 bases from J, the junction contained 5 bases not matched to a gene. CDR1 is SGHRS and CDR2 is YFSETQ in the germline V gene.

The chain recombines TRBV12-5 with TRBJ2-1, with 9 bases that match TRBD2. V shed 5 bases and J 7 bases; nucleotides not matched to a gene: 15. Germline loops: CDR1 LGHNT, CDR2 FRNRAP. The CDR3 covers 17 residues. The CDR3 sequence is CASGRGTSLSLRNEQFF. CDR3 DNA: TGTGCTAGTGGTCGGGGGACTAGCCTCTCTCTAAGGAATGAGCAGTTCTTC.

This chain uses TRBV5-5 with TRBJ2-7; 7 nucleotides line up with TRBD1. The CDR3 length is 13 residues. Trimming cost V 5 bases and J 3 bases; bases outside gene matches: 5. Germline loops: CDR1 SGHKS, CDR2 YYEKEE (reference sequence). In nucleotides, the CDR3 is TGTGCCAGCAGTCGCACAGGGGTCTACGAGCAGTACTTC. Amino acids: CASSRTGVYEQYF.